The 20 T cell receptor beta chains reported below all come from one sample, sequenced in a study of response to subunit inactivated influenza vaccine (dated by TCRdb to 2017 to 2018). Library construction relied on RT-PCR. TCRdb shows the sequencer as Illumina HiSeq 2500. TCRdb reran the public reads through fastp at Q25 and MiXCR, keeping productive beta chains. Records with the same CDR3 protein are collapsed into one entry carrying the most frequent genes and DNA. In all, the sample holds approximately 530,000 distinct CDR3 sequences, and 10% to 15% of those were seen once. Under 15% of the sample goes to the ten largest clones. Reading the label with the study, this specimen's time point is: around 42 days after influenza vaccine administration. Here the sequenced sample was PBMCs from blood, taken 40 to 50 days after vaccination. The receptor source for this set is a man aged 50 to 60 who received an inactivated influenza vaccine. Donor details come from another sample of the same person, matched by shared clones.

This clonotype was seen a handful of times. The chain recombines TRBV7-8 with TRBJ2-1; no clear D gene. V was clipped by 4 bases and J by 6 bases, with 13 bases between them. Germline V gene sequence: CDR1 SGHVS, CDR2 FQNEAQ. The CDR3 consists of 14 residues. CDR3 region: CASSSPPSPNEQFF. The CDR3 DNA reads as TGTGCCAGCAGCTCGCCCCCGAGTCCCAATGAGCAGTTCTTC.

This clonotype showed up many times. This chain links TRBV10-3 with TRBJ2-7, with a tentative D call TRBD1 (6 bases). V lost 0 bases and J lost 2, with 8 bases in between. Per the germline V gene, CDR1 is ENHRY and CDR2 is SYGVKD. This CDR3 region has 14 residues. The CDR3 DNA follows: TGTGCCATCAGTGAGTCGAGGGACACCTACGAGCAGTACTTC. Protein: CAISESRDTYEQYF.

This clonotype was seen once. The gene calls are TRBV5-1 and TRBJ2-5, with 8 bases that match TRBD1. This CDR3 has 16 amino acids. The ends lost 0 bases at V and 5 bases at J; junction bases unmatched: 9. Germline CDR1 SGHRS, CDR2 YFSETQ. The CDR3 protein is CASSLEPGGLGETQYF. CDR3 sequence (DNA): TGCGCCAGCAGCTTGGAGCCAGGGGGCTTAGGGGAGACCCAGTACTTC.

The CDR3, as DNA: TGTGCCAGCAGGAGGACAGTATCCTTGGCCTACGAGCAGTACTTC. Amino acid sequence: CASRRTVSLAYEQYF. The chain joins TRBV7-2 to TRBJ2-7, with D tentatively TRBD1 (6 bases). Trimming stripped 6 bases from V and 2 bases from J, with 17 bases between. This CDR3 region has 15 residues. CDR1 is SGHTA, CDR2 FQGNSA, per germline.

This clonotype was detected a few times. The chain has TRBV20-1 and TRBJ2-7; TRBD1 agrees at 9 bases. Germline assignment: CDR1 DFQATT and CDR2 SNEGSKA (reference sequence). This CDR3 comprises 12 residues. V lost 6 bases, J lost 6 bases, and 6 bases stayed unmatched. The CDR3, as DNA: TGCAGTGCGTCCGGGACAGGGCTCGAGCAGTACTTC. Translation gives CSASGTGLEQYF.

The genes are TRBV5-1 and TRBJ2-1; TRBD2 matches 8 bases. This CDR3 is built from 17 residues. V lost 0 bases, J lost 8 bases, and 13 bases stayed unmatched. The germline gives CDR1 SGHRS, CDR2 YFSETQ. Here the CDR3 DNA reads TGCGCCAGCAGCTTGGGGGCGAGGACTAGCTACAGGGATGAGCAGTTCTTC. Encoded protein: CASSLGARTSYRDEQFF.

This clonotype has more than one count but fewer than ten. V gene TRBV6-1 combines with J gene TRBJ2-1, with TRBD1 matching 8 bases. CDR1 and CDR2 (germline): MNHNS, SASEGT. There are 15 residues in the CDR3. Trimming cost V 4 bases and J 6 bases; bases outside gene matches: 8. CDR3 sequence: CASSARPGTGNEQFF. DNA for the CDR3: TGTGCCAGCAGTGCTCGACCCGGGACAGGCAATGAGCAGTTCTTC.

This clonotype has only a few counts. Here the CDR3 DNA reads TGCAGCGTTGGTTGGACTAGCGGGACCAAAATCTACGAGCAGTACTTC. Translating gives CSVGWTSGTKIYEQYF. The chain is built from TRBV29-1 and TRBJ2-7; TRBD2 agrees at 12 bases. V shed 4 bases, J shed 3 bases, and the junction held 10 bases outside the gene matches. This CDR3 comprises 16 residues. The V gene's germline CDR1 is SQVTM and CDR2 ANQGSEA.

This chain connects TRBV12-3 or TRBV12-4 to TRBJ1-1, with 9 positions matching TRBD1. The CDR3 is 14 residues long. V lost 6 bases and J lost 2; bases outside the gene matches: 4. DNA for the CDR3: TGTGCCAGCAGATCAACAGGGGGCAACACTGAAGCTTTCTTT. Residues: CASRSTGGNTEAFF.

This clonotype was detected a few times. The chain links TRBV5-5 to TRBJ1-2; D remains ambiguous. The V gene lost 1 base and the J gene lost 1 base, with 8 bases spanning the gap. Germline-derived CDR1 and CDR2 are SGHKS and YYEKEE (reference sequence). The CDR3 extends over 14 amino acids. The CDR3 sequence: CASSLSRVNYGYTF. In nucleotides, the CDR3 is TGTGCCAGCAGCTTGTCCCGGGTTAACTATGGCTACACCTTC.

The V and J genes are TRBV4-1 and TRBJ2-1; D is ambiguous. The CDR3 covers 15 residues. V lost 0 bases to trimming and J lost 7 bases, with 13 bases between them. Per the germline V gene, CDR1 is MGHRA and CDR2 is YSYEKL. Here the CDR3 reads CASSQDPNPGNEQFF. Written as DNA, the CDR3 is TGCGCCAGCAGCCAAGACCCTAATCCTGGTAATGAGCAGTTCTTC.

This clonotype was seen just once. CDR3 nucleotides: TGTGCCAGCATTAACCCCTGGGAGGGACAGAAAAACACCGGGGAGCTGTTTTTT. This encodes CASINPWEGQKNTGELFF. The chain combines TRBV6-5 with TRBJ2-2; D is possibly TRBD1 or TRBD2 (7 bases each). V gave up 7 bases and J gave up 2 bases, with 23 bases separating them. Germline CDR1 reads MNHEY; CDR2 reads SVGAGI. The CDR3 contains 18 residues.

V is TRBV15 and J is TRBJ2-5; no clear D gene. This CDR3 has 13 amino acids. Looked up from germline, CDR1 is LNHNV and CDR2 is YYDKDF (reference sequence). With 8 bases removed from V and 0 bases from J, the gap between germline ends came to 10 bases. The CDR3 DNA follows: TGTGCCACCCGCCCCGGGCACCAAGAGACCCAGTACTTC. It yields the protein CATRPGHQETQYF.

The V gene is TRBV3-1, the J gene TRBJ2-1; TRBD2 might be the D (5 bases). The CDR3 has 12 amino acids. V dropped 6 bases and J dropped 9 bases, with 12 bases sitting between them. Germline V gives CDR1 LGHDT, CDR2 YNNKEL (reference sequence). This CDR3 is CASSRTPGEQFF. In nucleotides, the CDR3 is TGTGCCAGCAGTCGGACTCCGGGTGAGCAGTTCTTC.

This chain joins TRBV6-7 and TRBJ2-7, with a tentative D call TRBD2 (6 bases). TRBV6-7 is placed among ORFs of uncertain function. Trimming pared 1 base from V and 5 bases from J, leaving 15 bases between. The CDR3 runs 15 residues. The chain's CDR3 is CASSYLRRARDEQYF. The CDR3 coding sequence is TGTGCCAGCAGTTACTTACGGAGGGCCAGGGACGAGCAGTACTTC.

This clonotype was counted only a few times. The CDR3 loop is CASSFPQGANYGYTF. CDR3 sequence (DNA): TGTGCCAGCAGTTTCCCTCAGGGGGCCAACTATGGCTACACCTTC. The chain employs TRBV28 and TRBJ1-2; 8 nucleotides align to TRBD1. V was pared by 3 bases and J by 2 bases, with 5 bases of the junction left unmatched. Germline V gene sequence: CDR1 MDHEN, CDR2 SYDVKM. This CDR3 is 15 amino acids long.

This clonotype was counted many times. The rearrangement uses TRBV20-1 and TRBJ2-4; TRBD2 aligns across 8 bases. Per the germline V gene, CDR1 is DFQATT and CDR2 is SNEGSKA (reference sequence). This CDR3 is 13 amino acids long. J was trimmed by 4 bases and V by 2 bases; bases with no gene match: 1. As DNA, the CDR3 is TGCAGTGCTAGACCTAGCGGGAAAAACATTCAGTACTTC. It codes for CSARPSGKNIQYF.

This clonotype turned up a few times. V and J are TRBV7-2 and TRBJ1-1; D perhaps matches TRBD1 (5 bases). The CDR3 loop spans 14 amino acids. V lost 5 bases to trimming and J lost 1 base, with 11 bases between them. Germline V lookup: CDR1 SGHTA, CDR2 FQGNSA. Written as DNA, the CDR3 is TGTGCCAGCAGCATGGGACGCGGGAACACTGAAGCTTTCTTT. Translated: CASSMGRGNTEAFF.

Comments on this clonotype: A read error is possible here, since a much larger clone lies one base away. V usage is TRBV5-6 and J usage is TRBJ2-1, with D unclear. Germline CDR1 and CDR2: SGHDT and YYEEEE. The CDR3 runs to 11 residues. Trimming stripped 5 bases from V and 5 bases from J, with 5 bases between. For the CDR3, the DNA is TGTGCCAGCAGGCTAAACAATGAGCAGTTCTTC. This codes for CASRLNNEQFF.

This clonotype has just a few counts. The chain joins TRBV7-2 to TRBJ1-6, with D possibly being TRBD1 (5 bases). V lost 0 bases, J lost 12 bases, and 9 bases lay in between. CDR3 length: 13 residues. Germline CDR1 reads SGHTA; CDR2 reads FQGNSA. The CDR3 DNA follows: TGTGCCAGCAGCTTAGCCGGGGGGGGACCCCTCCACTTT. Its translation: CASSLAGGGPLHF.